The T cell receptor (beta chain) under discussion was sequenced for a study of T cell repertoires in cytomegalovirus infection. Overall study: In public TCR beta signatures, there were indications of both CMV infection and matching HLA type.

As regards this clonotype: Its cognate antigen is unknown.

MiXCR was run by TCRdb on the reads, yielding one entry per CDR3 protein. The table has 700,000 to 850,000 distinct CDR3 sequences, about 30% seen once. The receptor was isolated from a human donor in good health (CMV status not recorded). Some clones in this sample may be carry-over from other donors' samples. The sequences come from cultured CD8+ T cells from PBMCs, collected from culture after CMV antigen stimulation.

The CDR3 DNA reads as TGCGCCAGCAGCCAAGATTCCTCGGGGAGAAGGAACATTCAGTACTTC. The encoded protein is CASSQDSSGRRNIQYF. This chain connects TRBV4-1 to TRBJ2-4, with D perhaps TRBD2 (5 bases). Trimming removed 0 bases from V and 7 bases from J, with 16 bases in between. The CDR3 consists of 16 residues. CDR1 is MGHRA and CDR2 is YSYEKL in the germline V gene.